A single sample gave rise to the 22 T cell receptor beta chains below, sequenced in a study of T cell changes during pregnancy in multiple sclerosis. The method was immunoSEQ multiplex PCR; TCRdb's version includes in-frame clones alone and lacks a portion of them. The table shows roughly 40,000 clones, with roughly nine tenths occurring only once. The sample here was peripheral blood, taken before pregnancy. These receptors were taken from a female donor with multiple sclerosis, enrolled in a pregnancy study.

This clone was detected a few times. CDR3 in DNA: TGTGCCAGCAGCTTAGTGGGACAGGGGCGTCTCGACTATGGCTACACCTTC. It codes for CASSLVGQGRLDYGYTF. The rearrangement links TRBV7-9 to TRBJ1-2; the match to TRBD1 covers 10 bases. This CDR3 is 17 amino acids long. The junction had 8 bases not matched to a gene; V was cut back by 1 base and J by 3 bases. Per germline, CDR1 SEHNR and CDR2 FQNEAQ (reference sequence).

This chain uses TRBV19 with TRBJ1-4; D is unclear. The CDR3 runs to 14 residues. The V gene's germline CDR1 is LNHDA and CDR2 SQIVND (reference sequence). V lost 9 bases, J lost 8 bases, and 19 bases lay in between. The CDR3, as DNA: TGTGCCAGCGGCCGTTCCCGACTTCAAGAAAAACTGTTTTTT. The encoded protein is CASGRSRLQEKLFF.

V and J are TRBV6-5 and TRBJ2-1; D uncertain. V was shortened by 7 bases and J by 6 bases, with 13 bases between the two germline ends. CDR1 is MNHEY, CDR2 SVGAGI, per germline. The CDR3 extends over 13 amino acids. This CDR3 is CASTPPSRNEQFF. The CDR3 nucleotides read TGTGCCAGCACCCCGCCGAGCCGCAATGAGCAGTTCTTC.

The rearrangement links TRBV4-1 to TRBJ1-3, with D uncertain. Trimming shortened V by 1 base and J by 0 bases, and 13 bases separated the two germline ends. The CDR3 runs to 17 residues. CDR1 and CDR2 (germline): MGHRA, YSYEKL. The CDR3 DNA follows: TGCGCCAGCAGCCAAGCGATTTTGGTCAGCTCTGGAAACACCATATATTTT. As protein: CASSQAILVSSGNTIYF.

The rearrangement links TRBV27 to TRBJ1-5; tentative D call: TRBD1 (5 bases). Germline V lookup: CDR1 MNHEY, CDR2 SMNVEV (reference sequence). Trimming removed 7 bases from V and 3 bases from J, with 19 bases in between. The CDR3 runs 16 residues. The CDR3 sequence: CASTSDMQDINQPQHF. CDR3 bases: TGTGCCAGCACGTCCGACATGCAGGACATCAATCAGCCCCAGCATTTT.

The chain is built from TRBV2 and TRBJ2-7, with D possibly being TRBD1 (5 bases). Trimming pared 4 bases from V and 2 bases from J, leaving 18 bases between. Germline assignment: CDR1 SNHLY and CDR2 FYNNEI. The CDR3 sequence is 16 residues long. The CDR3: CASSGELQDATYEQYF. CDR3 DNA: TGTGCCAGCAGTGGAGAATTACAGGATGCTACCTACGAGCAGTACTTC.

V gene TRBV7-6 combines with J gene TRBJ2-7; 10 bases agree with TRBD2. From germline, CDR1 is SGHVS and CDR2 FNYEAQ. The V segment lost 1 base and the J segment 2 bases; nucleotides outside the gene matches: 5. The CDR3 is 16 residues long. This CDR3 reads CASSLESAGGPYEQYF. CDR3 DNA: TGTGCCAGCAGCTTAGAATCAGCGGGAGGGCCCTACGAGCAGTACTTC.

The chain has TRBV5-5 and TRBJ2-5, with TRBD1 matching over 8 bases. CDR1 and CDR2 from the germline V gene are SGHKS and YYEKEE (reference sequence). Germline trimming cut 4 bases from V and 1 base from J; bases unmatched to any gene: 6. This CDR3 has 15 amino acids. CDR3 in amino acids: CASSLSDRGQETQYF. The CDR3 bases are TGTGCCAGCAGCCTATCCGACAGGGGCCAAGAGACCCAGTACTTC.

V gene TRBV7-3 combines with J gene TRBJ2-3; TRBD2 matches 9 bases. The CDR3 consists of 16 residues. Germline V gene lookup returns CDR1 SGHTA and CDR2 FQGTGA. Unmatched junction bases numbered 6, after V lost 5 bases and J lost 0 bases. CDR3 nucleotides: TGTGCCAGCAGCCCCAGACTAGCGGAGAGCACAGATACGCAGTATTTT. This gives the protein CASSPRLAESTDTQYF.

The chain combines TRBV25-1 with TRBJ2-1; D uncertain. The CDR3 length is 11 residues. The ends were cut back, 8 bases at V and 7 bases at J, with 9 bases in the middle. In germline, CDR1 is MGHDK, CDR2 SYGVNS. In DNA, the CDR3 is TGTGCCAGCCTAGTTGGGAATGAGCAGTTCTTC. It is translated as CASLVGNEQFF.

The chain carries TRBV18 and TRBJ1-1, with D hard to call. CDR3 size: 14 residues. Deletions cut 4 bases from V and 3 bases from J, with 12 bases between. From germline, CDR1 is KGHSH and CDR2 LQKENI. This CDR3 is CASSRNLDDTEAFF. CDR3 in DNA: TGTGCCAGCTCACGAAACCTAGACGACACTGAAGCTTTCTTT.

The chain has TRBV6-1 and TRBJ1-5; D call uncertain. The V end lost 4 bases, the J end lost 2 bases, and 18 bases lay between the germline ends. CDR1 and CDR2 from the germline V gene are MNHNS and SASEGT. This CDR3 has 17 residues. The CDR3 bases are TGTGCCAGCAGTGGGAGTGGCGGAACGGTAGGCAATCAGCCCCAGCATTTT. This translates into CASSGSGGTVGNQPQHF.

The J gene is TRBJ1-1, the V gene TRBV5-8; D call uncertain. Per the germline V gene, CDR1 is SGHTS and CDR2 is YDEGEE. The CDR3 runs to 12 residues. V lost 5 bases, J lost 3 bases, and 8 bases lay in between. CDR3: CASSRQDTEAFF. CDR3 nucleotide sequence: TGTGCCAGCAGTAGGCAGGACACTGAAGCTTTCTTT. The complete variable domain, with remaining parts taken from reference TRBV5-8 and TRBJ1-1, reads EAGVTQSPTHLIKTRGQQATLRCSPISGHTSVYWYQQALGLGLQFLLWYDEGEERNRGNFPPRFSGRQFPNYSSELNVNALELEDSALYLCASSRQDTEAFFGQGTRLTVV.

This clone is labeled medium-sized. The chain links TRBV6-4 to TRBJ2-2; 8 bases align to TRBD2. Germline V gene sequence: CDR1 MRHNA, CDR2 SNTAGT. The CDR3 loop spans 15 amino acids. The ends lost 2 bases at V and 3 bases at J; junction bases unmatched: 2. Here the CDR3 reads CASSDTSGDTGELFF. As DNA, the CDR3 is TGTGCCAGCAGTGACACTAGCGGAGACACCGGGGAGCTGTTTTTT.

The genes are TRBV19 and TRBJ2-7; D is ambiguous. Germline CDR1 LNHDA, CDR2 SQIVND (reference sequence). The CDR3 has 14 amino acids. Trimming pared 1 base from V and 4 bases from J, leaving 11 bases between. CDR3: CASSIGDADYEQYF. For the CDR3, the DNA is TGTGCCAGTAGTATAGGAGACGCGGATTACGAGCAGTACTTC.

This chain joins TRBV11-2 and TRBJ2-7; TRBD2 matches at 7 bases. Per the germline V gene, CDR1 is SGHAT and CDR2 is FQNNGV. J gave up 7 bases and V 5 bases, and 8 bases lay outside the gene matches. The CDR3 loop spans 13 amino acids. In nucleotides, the CDR3 is TGTGCCAGCAGCCCCGGGGAGGGCCGGGAGCAGTACTTC. Translating it yields CASSPGEGREQYF.

CDR3 DNA sequence: TGTGCCAGCAGCTCGCAGATTAGCGCCTTCTACAATGAGCAGTTCTTC. Protein sequence: CASSSQISAFYNEQFF. The rearrangement uses TRBV7-2 and TRBJ2-1; possibly TRBD2 for D (5 bases). In germline, CDR1 is SGHTA, CDR2 FQGNSA. V lost 4 bases to trimming and J lost 3 bases, with 16 bases between them. The CDR3 totals 16 residues. Drawing the rest from reference TRBV7-2 and TRBJ2-1, the complete variable domain is GAGVSQSPSNKVTEKGKDVELRCDPISGHTALYWYRQSLGQGLEFLIYFQGNSAPDKSGLPSDRFSAERTGGSVSTLTIQRTQQEDSAVYLCASSSQISAFYNEQFFGPGTRLTVL.

This chain joins TRBV19 and TRBJ2-7; 9 positions match TRBD2. Germline trimming cut 4 bases from V and 0 bases from J; bases unmatched to any gene: 4. The germline CDR1 and CDR2 sequences are LNHDA and SQIVND (reference sequence). The CDR3 extends over 15 amino acids. CDR3 in DNA: TGTGCCAGTAGTACCCAGCGGGAGGCCTCCTACGAGCAGTACTTC. This codes for CASSTQREASYEQYF.

The chain has TRBV28 and TRBJ2-7; 13 bases match TRBD2. CDR3 length equals 16 residues. Germline-derived CDR1 and CDR2 are MDHEN and SYDVKM. V dropped 4 bases and J dropped 1; count of bases not matched to a gene: 4. Here the CDR3 reads CASSSGLAGESYEQYF. CDR3 DNA sequence: TGTGCCAGCAGTTCCGGACTAGCGGGAGAATCCTACGAGCAGTACTTC.

The rearrangement joins TRBV5-1 to TRBJ1-2; 11 bases line up with TRBD1. The CDR3 runs to 14 residues. The junction had 5 bases not matched to a gene; V was cut back by 4 bases and J by 6 bases. Germline lookup yields CDR1 SGHRS and CDR2 YFSETQ. CDR3 DNA: TGCGCCAGCAGCCCGGACAGGGGGCGTGATGGCTACACCTTC. This gives the protein CASSPDRGRDGYTF.

The chain employs TRBV7-2 and TRBJ2-7, with 7 bases aligning to TRBD2. This CDR3 region has 14 residues. From germline, CDR1 is SGHTA and CDR2 FQGNSA. V dropped 4 bases and J dropped 2; count of bases not matched to a gene: 5. Here the CDR3 DNA reads TGTGCCAGCAGCTCCGACCGGGGGGCCTACGAGCAGTACTTC. It is translated as CASSSDRGAYEQYF. Supplemented by reference TRBV7-2 and TRBJ2-7, the full variable domain reads GAGVSQSPSNKVTEKGKDVELRCDPISGHTALYWYRQSLGQGLEFLIYFQGNSAPDKSGLPSDRFSAERTGGSVSTLTIQRTQQEDSAVYLCASSSDRGAYEQYFGPGTRLTVT.

The chain recombines TRBV27 with TRBJ2-3; 12 bases align to TRBD2. V lost 5 bases to trimming and J lost 3 bases; unmatched junction nucleotides: 6. Germline loops: CDR1 MNHEY, CDR2 SMNVEV (reference sequence). The CDR3 has 16 residues. CDR3 sequence (DNA): TGTGCCAGCAGTCCCCGACTAGCGGGAGTGACAGATACGCAGTATTTT. This translates into CASSPRLAGVTDTQYF.